This paragraph covers one T cell receptor (beta chain) sequence. The antigen remains undetermined. Collection occurred without any documented infections or immune events in donors. The entry originates in a study of identifying expanded T cells in peripheral blood. Overall study results and limits: Approximately two-week clone count variance significantly increased as total template count grew. About 1.3 clones differed between technical replicates, versus around 15 and 18 over time.

Trimming removed 2 bases from V and 4 bases from J, with 11 bases in between. Germline CDR1 is MDHEN and CDR2 is SYDVKM. This CDR3 has 14 residues. Libraries were prepared by immunoSEQ multiplex PCR; TCRdb keeps only in-frame clonotypes and omits some of them. Of about 110,000 clones in the sample, 80% to 90% were seen once. V gene TRBV28 combines with J gene TRBJ1-2; D ambiguous. The sequenced sample was blood. This clonotype was obtained from a person between 18 and 70 years old in good health. The CDR3 nucleotides read TGTGCCAGCAGTTTAGCCATCGGTAGCTATGGCTACACCTTC. As protein: CASSLAIGSYGYTF.